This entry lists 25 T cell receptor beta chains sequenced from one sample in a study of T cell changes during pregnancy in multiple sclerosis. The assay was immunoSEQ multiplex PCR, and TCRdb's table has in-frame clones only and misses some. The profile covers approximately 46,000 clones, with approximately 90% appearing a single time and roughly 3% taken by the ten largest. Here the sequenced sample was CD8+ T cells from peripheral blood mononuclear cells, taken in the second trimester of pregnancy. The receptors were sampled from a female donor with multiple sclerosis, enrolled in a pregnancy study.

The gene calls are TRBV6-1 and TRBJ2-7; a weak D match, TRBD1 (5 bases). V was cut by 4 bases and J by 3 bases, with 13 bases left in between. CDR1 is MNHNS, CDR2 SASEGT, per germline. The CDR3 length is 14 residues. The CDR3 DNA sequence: TGTGCCAGCAGTGGGGGCCTACCCGTCTACGAGCAGTACTTC. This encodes CASSGGLPVYEQYF.

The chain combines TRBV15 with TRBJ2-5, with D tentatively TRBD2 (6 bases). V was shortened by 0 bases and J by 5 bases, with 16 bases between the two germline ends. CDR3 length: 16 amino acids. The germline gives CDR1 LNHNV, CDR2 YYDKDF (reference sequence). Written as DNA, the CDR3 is TGTGCCACCAGCAGAGATATGGCTAGCGTGTACGAGACCCAGTACTTC. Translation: CATSRDMASVYETQYF.

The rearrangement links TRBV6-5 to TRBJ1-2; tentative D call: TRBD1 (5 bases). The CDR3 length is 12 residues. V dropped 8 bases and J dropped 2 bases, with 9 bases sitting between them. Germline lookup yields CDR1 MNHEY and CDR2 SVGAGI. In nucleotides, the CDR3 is TGTGCCAGCGGGGCGGCAAACTATGGCTACACCTTC. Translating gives CASGAANYGYTF.

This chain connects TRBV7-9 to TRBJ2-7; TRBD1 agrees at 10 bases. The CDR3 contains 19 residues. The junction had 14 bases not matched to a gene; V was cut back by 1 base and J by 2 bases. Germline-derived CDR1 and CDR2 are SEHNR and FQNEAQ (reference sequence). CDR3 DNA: TGTGCCAGCAGCTTAGGTACCTCCGGGACAGGGGTTCATCCCTACGAGCAGTACTTC. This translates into CASSLGTSGTGVHPYEQYF.

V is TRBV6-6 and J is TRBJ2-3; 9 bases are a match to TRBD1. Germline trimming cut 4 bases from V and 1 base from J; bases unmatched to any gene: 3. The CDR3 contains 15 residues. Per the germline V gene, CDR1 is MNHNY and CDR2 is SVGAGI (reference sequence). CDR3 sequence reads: CASSWDRAGTDTQYF. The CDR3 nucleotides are TGTGCCAGCAGTTGGGACAGGGCGGGCACAGATACGCAGTATTTT.

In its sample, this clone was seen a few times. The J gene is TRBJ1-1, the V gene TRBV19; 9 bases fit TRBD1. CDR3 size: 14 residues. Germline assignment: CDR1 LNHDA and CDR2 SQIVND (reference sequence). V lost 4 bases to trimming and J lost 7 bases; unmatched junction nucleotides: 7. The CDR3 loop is CASSTAQGAHEAFF. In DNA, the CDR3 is TGTGCCAGTAGTACCGCACAGGGGGCCCATGAAGCTTTCTTT. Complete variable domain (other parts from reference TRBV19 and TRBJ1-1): DGGITQSPKYLFRKEGQNVTLSCEQNLNHDAMYWYRQDPGQGLRLIYYSQIVNDFQKGDIAEGYSVSREKKESFPLTVTSAQKNPTAFYLCASSTAQGAHEAFFGQGTRLTVV.

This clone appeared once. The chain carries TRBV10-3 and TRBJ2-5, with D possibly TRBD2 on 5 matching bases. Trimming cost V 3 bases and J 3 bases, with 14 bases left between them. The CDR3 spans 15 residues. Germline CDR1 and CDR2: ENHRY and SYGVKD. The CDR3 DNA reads TGTGCCATCAGTGACCCAGGAGGAACCGAAGAGACCCAGTACTTC. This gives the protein CAISDPGGTEETQYF.

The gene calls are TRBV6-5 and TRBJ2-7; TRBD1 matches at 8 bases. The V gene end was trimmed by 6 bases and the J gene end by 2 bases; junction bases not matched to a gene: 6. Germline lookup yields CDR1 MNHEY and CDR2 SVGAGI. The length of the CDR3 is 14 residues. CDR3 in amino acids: CASSADRDTYEQYF. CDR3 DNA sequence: TGTGCCAGCAGCGCGGACAGGGACACCTACGAGCAGTACTTC.

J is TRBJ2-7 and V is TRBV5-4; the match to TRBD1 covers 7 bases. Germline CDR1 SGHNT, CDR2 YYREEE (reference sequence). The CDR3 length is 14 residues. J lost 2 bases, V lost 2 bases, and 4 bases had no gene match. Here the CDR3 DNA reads TGTGCCAGCAGCTTCTGGGACAGAGCCTACGAGCAGTACTTC. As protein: CASSFWDRAYEQYF.

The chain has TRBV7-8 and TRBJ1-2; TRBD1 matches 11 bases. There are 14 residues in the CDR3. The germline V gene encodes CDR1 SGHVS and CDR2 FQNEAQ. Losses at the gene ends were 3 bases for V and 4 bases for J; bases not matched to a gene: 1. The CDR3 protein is CASSLGQGVYGYTF. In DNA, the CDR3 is TGTGCCAGCAGCTTGGGACAGGGGGTCTATGGCTACACCTTC.

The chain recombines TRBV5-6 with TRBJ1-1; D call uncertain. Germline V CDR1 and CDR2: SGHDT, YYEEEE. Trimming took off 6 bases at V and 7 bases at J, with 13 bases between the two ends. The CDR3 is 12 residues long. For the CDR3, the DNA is TGTGCCAGCACCCTAGGCGGGGATGAAGCTTTCTTT. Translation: CASTLGGDEAFF.

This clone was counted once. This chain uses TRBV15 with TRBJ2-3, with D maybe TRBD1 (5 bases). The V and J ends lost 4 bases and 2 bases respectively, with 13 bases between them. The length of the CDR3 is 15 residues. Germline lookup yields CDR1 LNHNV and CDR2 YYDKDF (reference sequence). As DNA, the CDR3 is TGTGCCACCAGCAATAACAGGCCTTACACAGATACGCAGTATTTT. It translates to CATSNNRPYTDTQYF.

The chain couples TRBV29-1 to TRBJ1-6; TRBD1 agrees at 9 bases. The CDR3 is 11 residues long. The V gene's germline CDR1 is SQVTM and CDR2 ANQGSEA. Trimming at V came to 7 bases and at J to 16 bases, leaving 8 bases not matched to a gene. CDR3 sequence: CSAGTGTDLHF. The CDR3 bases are TGCAGCGCCGGGACAGGGACCGATCTCCACTTT.

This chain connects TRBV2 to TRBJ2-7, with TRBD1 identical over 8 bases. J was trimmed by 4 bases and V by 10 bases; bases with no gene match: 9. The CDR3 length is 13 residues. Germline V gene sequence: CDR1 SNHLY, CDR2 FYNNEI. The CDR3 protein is CANSRGQGYEQYF. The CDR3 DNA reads TGTGCCAACTCCAGGGGGCAGGGTTACGAGCAGTACTTC.

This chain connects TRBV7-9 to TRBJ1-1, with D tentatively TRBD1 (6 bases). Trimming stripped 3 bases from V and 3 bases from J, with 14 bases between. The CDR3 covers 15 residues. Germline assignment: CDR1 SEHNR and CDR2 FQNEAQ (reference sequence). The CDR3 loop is CASSFSTGEYTEAFF. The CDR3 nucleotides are TGTGCCAGCAGCTTTTCGACAGGTGAATACACTGAAGCTTTCTTT.

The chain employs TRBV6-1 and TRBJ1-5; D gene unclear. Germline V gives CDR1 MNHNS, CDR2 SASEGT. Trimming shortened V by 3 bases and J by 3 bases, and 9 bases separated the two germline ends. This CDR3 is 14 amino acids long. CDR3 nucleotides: TGTGCCAGCAGTGACTTACAACCCAATCAGCCCCAGCATTTT. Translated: CASSDLQPNQPQHF.

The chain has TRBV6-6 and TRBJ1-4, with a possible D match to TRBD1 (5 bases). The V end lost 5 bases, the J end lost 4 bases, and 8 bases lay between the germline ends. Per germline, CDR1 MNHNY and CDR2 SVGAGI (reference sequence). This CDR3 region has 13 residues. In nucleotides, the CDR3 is TGTGCCAGCAGTCTTCAGGGTAATGAAAAACTGTTTTTT. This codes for CASSLQGNEKLFF.

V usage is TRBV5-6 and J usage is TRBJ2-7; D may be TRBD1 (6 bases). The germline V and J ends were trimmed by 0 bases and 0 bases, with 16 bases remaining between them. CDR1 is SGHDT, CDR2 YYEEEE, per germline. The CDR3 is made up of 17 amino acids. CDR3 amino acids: CASSLGPYRDNSYEQYF. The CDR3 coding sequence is TGTGCCAGCAGCTTGGGCCCCTACCGGGACAACTCCTACGAGCAGTACTTC.

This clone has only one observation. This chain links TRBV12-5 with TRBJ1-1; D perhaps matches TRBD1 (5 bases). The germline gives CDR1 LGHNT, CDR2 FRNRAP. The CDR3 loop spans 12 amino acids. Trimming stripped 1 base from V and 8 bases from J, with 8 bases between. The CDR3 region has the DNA TGTGCTAGTGGTTTGGGGGGGGTAGAAGCTTTCTTT. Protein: CASGLGGVEAFF.

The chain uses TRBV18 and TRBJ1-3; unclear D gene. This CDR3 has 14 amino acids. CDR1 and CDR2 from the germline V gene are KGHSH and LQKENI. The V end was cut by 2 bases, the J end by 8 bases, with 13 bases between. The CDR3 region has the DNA TGTGCCAGCTCACCAGCCCAGTACGGGGACACCATATATTTT. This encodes CASSPAQYGDTIYF. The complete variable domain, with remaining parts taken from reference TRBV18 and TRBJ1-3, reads NAGVMQNPRHLVRRRGQEARLRCSPMKGHSHVYWYRQLPEEGLKFMVYLQKENIIDESGMPKERFSAEFPKEGPSILRIQQVVRGDSAAYFCASSPAQYGDTIYFGEGSWLTVV.

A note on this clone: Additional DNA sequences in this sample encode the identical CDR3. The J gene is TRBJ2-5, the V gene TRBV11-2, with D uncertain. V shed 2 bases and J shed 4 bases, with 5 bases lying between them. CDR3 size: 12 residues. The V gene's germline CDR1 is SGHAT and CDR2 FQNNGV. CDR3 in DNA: TGTGCCAGCAGCTTAACGGGAGAGACCCAGTACTTC. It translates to CASSLTGETQYF. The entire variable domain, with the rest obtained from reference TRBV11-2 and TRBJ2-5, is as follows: EAGVAQSPRYKIIEKRQSVAFWCNPISGHATLYWYQQILGQGPKLLIQFQNNGVVDDSQLPKDRFSAERLKGVDSTLKIQPAKLEDSAVYLCASSLTGETQYFGPGTRLLVL.

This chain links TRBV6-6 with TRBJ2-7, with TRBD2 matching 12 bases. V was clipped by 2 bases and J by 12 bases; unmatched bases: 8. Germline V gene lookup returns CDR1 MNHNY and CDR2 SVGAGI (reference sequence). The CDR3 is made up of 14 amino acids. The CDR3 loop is CASSYGASGGVAYF. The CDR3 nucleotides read TGTGCCAGCAGTTACGGGGCTAGCGGGGGGGTAGCGTACTTC.

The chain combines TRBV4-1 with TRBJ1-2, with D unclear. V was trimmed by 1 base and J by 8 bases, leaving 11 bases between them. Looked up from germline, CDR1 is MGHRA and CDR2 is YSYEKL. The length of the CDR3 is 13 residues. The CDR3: CASSQASGEGYTF. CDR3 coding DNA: TGCGCCAGCAGCCAAGCCTCAGGCGAAGGCTACACCTTC.

The CDR3 DNA reads TGTGCCAGCGCCTCGGAAGACTGGCCCCTCCACTTT. It yields the protein CASASEDWPLHF. The V and J genes are TRBV28 and TRBJ1-6; D remains unclear. Trimming removed 8 bases at V and 13 bases at J, with 15 bases between. CDR3 size: 12 residues. The germline gives CDR1 MDHEN, CDR2 SYDVKM.

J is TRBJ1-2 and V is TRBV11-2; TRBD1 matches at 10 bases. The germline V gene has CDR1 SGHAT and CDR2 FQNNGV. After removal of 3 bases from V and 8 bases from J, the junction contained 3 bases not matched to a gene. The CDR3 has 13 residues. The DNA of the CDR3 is TGTGCCAGCAGCTTTGGACAGGGGGTGGGCTACACCTTC. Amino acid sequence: CASSFGQGVGYTF.